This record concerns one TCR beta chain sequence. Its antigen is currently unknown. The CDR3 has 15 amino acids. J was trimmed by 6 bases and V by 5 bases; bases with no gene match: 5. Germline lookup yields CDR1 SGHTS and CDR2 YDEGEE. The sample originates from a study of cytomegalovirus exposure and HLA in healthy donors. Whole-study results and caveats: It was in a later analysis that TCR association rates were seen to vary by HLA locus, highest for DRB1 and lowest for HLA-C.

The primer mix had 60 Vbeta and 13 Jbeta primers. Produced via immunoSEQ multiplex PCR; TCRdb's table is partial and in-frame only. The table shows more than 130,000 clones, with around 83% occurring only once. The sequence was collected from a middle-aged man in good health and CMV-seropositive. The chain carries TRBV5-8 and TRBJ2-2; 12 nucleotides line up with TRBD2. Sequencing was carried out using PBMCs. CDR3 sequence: CASRVTSGRSGELFF. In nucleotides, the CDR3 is TGTGCCAGCAGGGTAACTAGCGGGAGGTCCGGGGAGCTGTTTTTT. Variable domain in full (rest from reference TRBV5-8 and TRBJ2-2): EAGVTQSPTHLIKTRGQQATLRCSPISGHTSVYWYQQALGLGLQFLLWYDEGEERNRGNFPPRFSGRQFPNYSSELNVNALELEDSALYLCASRVTSGRSGELFFGEGSRLTVL.